Listed here are 10 T cell receptor beta chains from one sample, sequenced in a study of human T cells and chemical hapten exposure. Time point of the sample: patch test 2, 6 weeks after DPC sensitization. The sample's treatment: therapeutic diphenylcyclopropenone sensitization with weekly scalp DPC. Using its own MiXCR run on the RACE reads, TCRdb lists one record per CDR3 protein. The sample lists approximately 69,000 distinct CDR3 sequences, approximately 10% occurring once. This specimen consisted of whole blood, obtained in connection with sensitization to the hapten diphenylcyclopropenone (DPC). The receptors originated from a woman aged 45-65 years with alopecia areata. Some clones in this sample may be carry-over from other donors' samples.

As regards this clonotype: Mismatch with germline at one junction end may stem from a read error. The chain carries TRBV5-1 and TRBJ1-1; D is ambiguous. The CDR3 is 13 residues long. CDR1 SGHRS and CDR2 YFSETQ come from the germline V gene. The CDR3 reads CASSLAGVPEPLF. The CDR3 nucleotides read TGCGCCAGCAGCTTGGCCGGTGTTCCTGAGCCTCTCTTT.

The rearrangement links TRBV5-1 to TRBJ2-1, with D possibly being TRBD1 or TRBD2 (5 bases each). This CDR3 has 16 residues. Germline V gene sequence: CDR1 SGHRS, CDR2 YFSETQ. V was clipped by 0 bases and J by 8 bases, with 18 bases between them. CDR3 loop: CASSLGAGSLGDEQFF. CDR3 nucleotides: TGCGCCAGCAGCTTGGGTGCGGGCTCCCTAGGGGATGAGCAGTTCTTC.

There are a few counts of this clonotype. The rearrangement uses TRBV2 and TRBJ2-5, with 9 positions matching TRBD1. The CDR3 is 15 amino acids. Germline V gene data show CDR1 as SNHLY and CDR2 as FYNNEI. With V trimmed by 6 bases and J by 4 bases, 9 bases remained unmatched. The CDR3 DNA reads TGTGCCAGCAGAGATACAGGGGGCTTTGGAGAGACCCAGTACTTC. It codes for CASRDTGGFGETQYF.

This clonotype has more than one count but fewer than ten. The rearrangement uses TRBV7-9 and TRBJ2-1, with 7 bases fitting TRBD2. In germline, CDR1 is SEHNR, CDR2 FQNEAQ (reference sequence). V was clipped by 1 base and J by 4 bases; unmatched bases: 4. The CDR3 is 15 amino acids. The CDR3 is CASSLGSGKYNEQFF. In DNA, the CDR3 is TGTGCCAGCAGCTTAGGAAGCGGGAAATACAATGAGCAGTTCTTC.

The V gene is TRBV18, the J gene TRBJ2-5, with a tentative D call TRBD1 (6 bases). The CDR3 spans 14 residues. The germline V gene encodes CDR1 KGHSH and CDR2 LQKENI. V was shortened by 3 bases and J by 5 bases, with 13 bases between the two germline ends. The chain's CDR3 is CASSPLPTGETQYF. The CDR3, as DNA: TGTGCCAGCTCACCGCTACCTACAGGGGAGACCCAGTACTTC.

This clonotype was found many times. The chain is built from TRBV7-9 and TRBJ2-1, with D possibly TRBD1 on 5 matching bases. This CDR3 region has 15 residues. Trimming stripped 5 bases from V and 4 bases from J, with 15 bases between. Germline V gives CDR1 SEHNR, CDR2 FQNEAQ (reference sequence). CDR3 in DNA: TGTGCCAGCAGCCCTTCGGGCAGGGCTTACAATGAGCAGTTCTTC. Translation gives CASSPSGRAYNEQFF.

This clonotype was observed a few times. This chain joins TRBV30 and TRBJ1-2; tentative D call: TRBD1 (5 bases). Germline V lookup: CDR1 GTSNPN, CDR2 SVGIG (reference sequence). The CDR3 loop spans 13 amino acids. V was cut by 1 base and J by 0 bases, with 6 bases left in between. CDR3 residues: CAWSEGPNYGYTF. CDR3 coding DNA: TGTGCCTGGAGTGAGGGACCTAACTATGGCTACACCTTC.

This clonotype was seen only a few times. This chain uses TRBV6-5 with TRBJ2-7, with 10 positions matching TRBD2. Germline assignment: CDR1 MNHEY and CDR2 SVGAGI. V was pared by 3 bases and J by 7 bases, with 3 bases of the junction left unmatched. The CDR3 is 13 amino acids. The CDR3 is CASSYLTSGEQYF. CDR3 nucleotide sequence: TGTGCCAGCAGTTATTTGACTAGCGGGGAGCAGTACTTC.

This clonotype has ten or more counts. The chain uses TRBV25-1 and TRBJ1-1, with D possibly matching TRBD1 (5 bases). Germline CDR1 and CDR2: MGHDK and SYGVNS. Trimming took 6 bases from V and 4 from J, leaving 21 bases between them. The CDR3 sequence is 16 residues long. In DNA form, the CDR3 reads TGTGCCAGCAGCGCCATGAAATCAGGGATCGGCACTGAAGCTTTCTTT. Translation: CASSAMKSGIGTEAFF.

The V gene is TRBV11-2, the J gene TRBJ1-2; the D is unclear. V was trimmed by 4 bases and J by 3 bases, leaving 15 bases between them. The length of the CDR3 is 15 residues. Germline V CDR1 and CDR2: SGHAT, FQNNGV. Here the CDR3 reads CASSSRIHKDYGYTF. CDR3 DNA: TGTGCCAGCAGCTCCCGCATACATAAAGACTATGGCTACACCTTC.